This T cell receptor beta chain emerged from a study of OX40 agonist ivuxolimab in advanced cancers. For context, the study as a whole: Ivuxolimab, which targeted the costimulatory receptor OX40 (CD134), was an agonistic, fully human IgG2 monoclonal antibody. Intravenous ivuxolimab was administered to patients every 2 weeks at six dose levels: 0.01, 0.1, 0.3, 1.5, 3 and 10 mg/kg. Of the approximately 54 dose-escalation patients, hepatocellular carcinoma was present in 19, melanoma in approximately 15, renal cell carcinoma in 9 and head and neck cancer in 9. In the dose-escalation cohort, 82.7% of patients were male, and the mean age was approximately 64 years, with a range of roughly 20 to 85. Patients were allowed to have had prior anti-PD-1, anti-PD-L1 or anti-CTLA-4 therapy, and around 37% of the dose-escalation patients had previously received checkpoint inhibitors. Three dose-escalation patients achieved partial responses, one with hepatocellular carcinoma and two with cutaneous melanoma. Peripheral TCRbeta sequencing aimed to test whether ivuxolimab altered TCR sequence diversity and caused clonal T-cell expansion. The monotherapy dose-escalation portion (N ≈ 52 patients) of the phase I ivuxolimab trial is reported in the paper. Paper-wide results and their limitations: The antigen specificity of the peripheral T cells that underwent clonal expansion was not determined. After ivuxolimab, more expanded clones were found on average in CD8+ T cells than in CD4+ T cells. In partial responders in the 0.1-3.0 mg/kg groups, normalized peripheral clonal expansion was found to be among the lowest, especially among CD8+ T cells. At doses of 0.1 to 3.0 mg/kg, clonal expansion of both CD4+ and CD8+ blood T cells was observed from baseline to week 6. Low levels of normalized T-cell clonal expansion were also shown by some nonresponding patients.

Genomic DNA was extracted from sorted cells for sequencing of the TCRbeta CDR3 region. The immunoSEQ Assay was used to sequence the TCRbeta CDR3 regions. In TCRdb, the immuneACCESS table is reduced to in-frame sequences with V and J assigned. These tables do not hold every clone; where another copy was compared, an unresolved V gene accounts for under half, and the others remain unexplained. Across this sample there are about 70,000 clones, with roughly 80% seen only once. Jointly, the top ten make up 5% of the sample. For this clone: Its binding antigen is unknown. The record has no base qualities; no much larger clone is one base away.

The CDR3 has 16 amino acids, counting the end cysteine and phenylalanine. Just CDR3 DNA is preserved here, 48 bases in frame from base 1. From the germline V gene (reference sequence), CDR1 is LNHDA and CDR2 is SQIVND. Cut back by 5 bases and 0 bases, the V and J ends lie 14 bases apart. The trial excluded patients who had a history of autoimmune disease or who were on systemic immunosuppression. Peripheral blood for TCR sequencing was drawn from every dose cohort at baseline, at cycle 4 day 1 and at cycle 7 day 1. The samples were taken from a phase I, first-in-human, multicenter, open-label dose-escalation trial of ivuxolimab. Adults with locally advanced or metastatic melanoma, renal cell, hepatocellular, or head and neck squamous cell carcinoma were enrolled in the trial. Before TCR sequencing, CD4+ and CD8+ T cells were separately sorted from peripheral blood.

The input for sequencing was CD4+ or CD8+ T cells sorted from blood, taken in a trial of the OX40 agonist ivuxolimab. The sequence derives from an adult with an advanced solid tumor such as melanoma, head and neck, liver or kidney cancer. Recombination joined TRBV19 with TRBJ1-5; the D gene identity is not certain. The sequenced DNA: TGTGCCAGTAGTCTCATGACAACCGCTAGCAATCAGCCCCAGCATTTT. This codes for CASSLMTTASNQPQHF.